One TCR beta chain is described in this entry. The antigen remains unidentified. The data originate from a study of Graves' ophthalmopathy and Graves' hyperthyroidism. Amplified TCR beta CDR3 regions were obtained using RNA transcripts as template. HTBI primers primed a first-round RT-PCR, and a second-round multiplex PCR followed. TCRdb recomputed calls from the multiplex PCR reads with MiXCR, one row per CDR3 protein. The data show about 39,000 distinct CDR3 sequences, roughly 50% seen once. The study recruited hyperthyroidism patients aged 18 to 65 who were newly diagnosed, under 2 months' duration. Orbital computed tomography and thyroid ultrasound, along with TRAb, serum thyroxine and clinical symptoms, underpinned diagnosis. Germline V gives CDR1 SQVTM, CDR2 ANQGSEA. Trimming stripped 6 bases from V and 1 base from J, with 18 bases between. The CDR3 is 15 residues long. General study findings and limits: For predicting ophthalmopathy progression, the model had nearly 71% sensitivity and under 85% specificity.

What was sequenced was peripheral blood. V and J are TRBV29-1 and TRBJ1-2; a weak D match, TRBD1 (5 bases). The receptor comes from an adult woman with stable Graves' hyperthyroidism. CDR3: CSVSDSQGFNYGYTF. The CDR3 DNA sequence: TGCAGCGTCTCCGACAGCCAGGGCTTTAACTATGGCTACACCTTC.